The 19 T cell receptor beta chains below all came from one sample that was sequenced in a study of naive and memory T cell subsets. Regarding treatment: skin biopsy from PPD injection site in Mantoux-positive individual. A UMI-containing oligonucleotide was joined by 3' ligation to the TCR cDNA template. The SP2 primer and nested alpha and beta constant region primers amplified ligated cDNA in four rounds. TCRdb re-analysed the UMI-ligation and nested PCR reads in MiXCR, keeping a single row per CDR3 protein. The top ten clones hold roughly 3.9% of a sample with roughly 36,000 distinct CDR3 sequences, roughly 11% of them seen once. Here the sequenced sample was skin, taken from a tuberculin skin test site. These receptors were collected from an adult in good health.

The table lists this clonotype with many counts. The chain recombines TRBV6-2 or TRBV6-3 with TRBJ2-7; D remains ambiguous. CDR1 and CDR2 from the germline V gene are MNHEY and SVGEGT. CDR3 length equals 16 residues. Trimming cost V 6 bases and J 3 bases, with 21 bases left between them. CDR3 DNA sequence: TGTGCCAGCAGGTCTCGCCTTAAGGTAATTCGCTACGAGCAGTACTTC. Protein product: CASRSRLKVIRYEQYF.

The table lists this clonotype with many counts. CDR3 amino acids: CSVLLQGAIVYGYTF. CDR3 bases: TGCAGCGTTCTTTTACAGGGGGCTATAGTCTATGGCTACACCTTC. The V gene is TRBV29-1, the J gene TRBJ1-2; 9 nucleotides line up with TRBD1. In germline, CDR1 is SQVTM, CDR2 ANQGSEA. CDR3 length equals 15 residues. V was clipped by 5 bases and J by 4 bases; unmatched bases: 11.

This clonotype was observed at least ten times. One junction end disagrees with the germline gene, perhaps due to a read error. The chain links TRBV7-7 to TRBJ1-1, with D tentatively TRBD1 (5 bases). The CDR3 sequence is 17 residues long. Germline values: CDR1 SSHAT, CDR2 FNYEAQ (reference sequence). The CDR3 loop reads CASSSQTAGAENTEAFF. The CDR3 DNA reads as TGTGCTAGCAGTTCCCAAACAGCCGGGGCCGAGAACACTGAAGCTTTCTTT.

This clonotype was observed many times. V usage is TRBV4-2 and J usage is TRBJ2-1, with TRBD2 matching over 7 bases. CDR1 is LGHNA, CDR2 YNFKEQ, per germline. This CDR3 comprises 17 residues. Germline trimming cut 4 bases from V and 0 bases from J; bases unmatched to any gene: 9. The CDR3 region has the DNA TGTGCCAGCAGCCCCGCGGGGGTGACGAGCTCCTACAATGAGCAGTTCTTC. The encoded protein is CASSPAGVTSSYNEQFF.

This clonotype was seen more than once but under ten times. The V and J genes are TRBV7-6 and TRBJ1-5; D is uncertain. Trimming shortened V by 1 base and J by 11 bases, and 15 bases separated the two germline ends. Germline CDR1 reads SGHVS; CDR2 reads FNYEAQ. The CDR3 runs 14 residues. DNA for the CDR3: TGTGCCAGCAGCTTAGGTGTAGGTGGGCATTCCCAGCATTTT. It yields the protein CASSLGVGGHSQHF.

This chain links TRBV7-2 with TRBJ2-2; 7 positions agree with TRBD2. This CDR3 contains 15 residues. The ends lost 2 bases at V and 4 bases at J; junction bases unmatched: 4. CDR1 and CDR2 (germline): SGHTA, FQGNSA. CDR3 nucleotides: TGTGCCAGCAGCTTAAGTTGGGGGGGCACCGGGGAGCTGTTTTTT. Translating gives CASSLSWGGTGELFF.

This clonotype was observed a few times. The V and J genes are TRBV18 and TRBJ1-5; no clear D. V was cut by 2 bases and J by 5 bases, with 7 bases left in between. The germline V gene has CDR1 KGHSH and CDR2 LQKENI. This CDR3 comprises 13 residues. The CDR3 region is CASSPEPDQPQHF. CDR3 in DNA: TGTGCCAGCTCACCAGAACCCGATCAGCCCCAGCATTTT.

This clonotype showed up just a few times. V gene TRBV5-4 combines with J gene TRBJ2-7, with D perhaps TRBD2 (5 bases). Trimming left V 0 bases short and J 3 bases short, with 10 bases between. The germline V gene has CDR1 SGHNT and CDR2 YYREEE (reference sequence). The CDR3 contains 14 residues. In DNA form, the CDR3 reads TGTGCCAGCAGCTTGGAAGAGGGTTTCTACGAGCAGTACTTC. It codes for CASSLEEGFYEQYF. Using reference TRBV5-4 and TRBJ2-7 for the parts outside the CDR3, the full variable domain is ETGVTQSPTHLIKTRGQQVTLRCSSQSGHNTVSWYQQALGQGPQFIFQYYREEENGRGNFPPRFSGLQFPNYSSELNVNALELDDSALYLCASSLEEGFYEQYFGPGTRLTVT.

This chain joins TRBV29-1 and TRBJ1-1, with 7 bases fitting TRBD1. CDR3 size: 14 residues. From germline, CDR1 is SQVTM and CDR2 ANQGSEA. J lost 3 bases, V lost 7 bases, and 11 bases had no gene match. CDR3 region: CSARPDRDYTEAFF. The DNA of the CDR3 is TGCAGCGCCCGACCAGACAGGGACTACACTGAAGCTTTCTTT.

The table lists this clonotype with a few counts. This sequence joins TRBV29-1 and TRBJ2-7; a weak D match, TRBD1 (5 bases). From germline, CDR1 is SQVTM and CDR2 ANQGSEA. Trimming stripped 7 bases from V and 9 bases from J, with 16 bases between. There are 11 residues in the CDR3. The chain's CDR3 is CSAPVGDRQYF. CDR3 coding DNA: TGCAGCGCCCCGGTAGGGGATCGGCAGTACTTC.

This clonotype has a count of ten or more. The chain employs TRBV13 and TRBJ2-5, with a tentative D call TRBD1 (6 bases). Germline CDR1 reads PRHDT; CDR2 reads FYEKMQ (reference sequence). CDR3 length equals 16 residues. V lost 5 bases to trimming and J lost 2 bases, with 18 bases between them. CDR3: CASSPRLGGEQETQYF. DNA of the CDR3: TGTGCCAGCAGCCCCCGTCTAGGGGGTGAACAAGAGACCCAGTACTTC.

This clonotype was observed a few times. The rearrangement joins TRBV20-1 to TRBJ2-6, with a tentative D call TRBD1 (6 bases). CDR1 DFQATT and CDR2 SNEGSKA come from the germline V gene (reference sequence). Trimming shortened V by 3 bases and J by 0 bases, and 18 bases separated the two germline ends. This CDR3 region has 18 residues. The CDR3, as DNA: TGCAGTGCTAGGGACAGTAAATCCTCTCTCTCTGGGGCCAACGTCCTGACTTTC. This codes for CSARDSKSSLSGANVLTF.

Many counts were recorded for this clonotype. CDR3 loop: CASALGLAGRGNEQFF. The CDR3, as DNA: TGTGCCTCCGCATTAGGCTTAGCGGGAAGGGGGAATGAGCAGTTCTTC. The chain couples TRBV27 to TRBJ2-1; TRBD2 aligns across 8 bases. Unmatched junction bases numbered 19, after V lost 11 bases and J lost 7 bases. The CDR3 consists of 16 residues. CDR1 and CDR2 from the germline V gene are MNHEY and SMNVEV (reference sequence).

This clonotype is medium-sized by share. The rearrangement uses TRBV10-3 and TRBJ2-5, with 9 bases lining up with TRBD1. CDR1 is ENHRY and CDR2 is SYGVKD in the germline V gene. The CDR3 is made up of 16 amino acids. V lost 3 bases to trimming and J lost 1 base; unmatched junction nucleotides: 6. CDR3 protein: CAISDLDRGRQETQYF. The DNA of the CDR3 is TGTGCCATCAGTGATCTGGACAGGGGCCGCCAAGAGACCCAGTACTTC.

This sequence joins TRBV7-2 and TRBJ1-2, with 8 bases aligning to TRBD1. The CDR3 sequence is 16 residues long. Germline loops: CDR1 SGHTA, CDR2 FQGNSA. Trimming cost V 1 base and J 3 bases; bases outside gene matches: 7. The CDR3 region has the DNA TGTGCCAGCAGCTTAGGTGGACAGGGCCAGGACTATGGCTACACCTTC. Residues: CASSLGGQGQDYGYTF.

The chain combines TRBV5-4 with TRBJ1-2; 7 bases agree with TRBD1. The CDR3 totals 16 residues. J lost 1 base, V lost 0 bases, and 6 bases had no gene match. Germline V lookup: CDR1 SGHNT, CDR2 YYREEE (reference sequence). CDR3 bases: TGTGCCAGCAGCTTGGGAGTCCAGGGGGTTAACTATGGCTACACCTTC. This encodes CASSLGVQGVNYGYTF.

This clonotype was observed once. V gene TRBV19 combines with J gene TRBJ2-3; D gene ambiguous. Trimming removed 6 bases at V and 3 bases at J, with 13 bases between. Germline CDR1 LNHDA, CDR2 SQIVND (reference sequence). The CDR3 length is 14 residues. CDR3: CASSSMPWTDTQYF. In nucleotides, the CDR3 is TGTGCCAGTAGCTCCATGCCTTGGACAGATACGCAGTATTTT. The full variable domain, with the rest looked up from reference TRBV19 and TRBJ2-3, is DGGITQSPKYLFRKEGQNVTLSCEQNLNHDAMYWYRQDPGQGLRLIYYSQIVNDFQKGDIAEGYSVSREKKESFPLTVTSAQKNPTAFYLCASSSMPWTDTQYFGPGTRLTVL.

J is TRBJ1-1 and V is TRBV29-1; D is ambiguous. V lost 3 bases to trimming and J lost 1 base, with 3 bases between them. The V gene's germline CDR1 is SQVTM and CDR2 ANQGSEA. CDR3 length: 11 residues. CDR3 in amino acids: CSVEPNTEAFF. In DNA, the CDR3 is TGCAGCGTTGAGCCGAACACTGAAGCTTTCTTT.

This clonotype was observed many times. The chain employs TRBV30 and TRBJ2-2; 8 positions match TRBD1. Germline-derived CDR1 and CDR2 are GTSNPN and SVGIG (reference sequence). J was trimmed by 1 base and V by 3 bases; bases with no gene match: 1. This CDR3 is built from 14 residues. Written as DNA, the CDR3 is TGTGCCTGGAGAGGACAGGGGAACACCGGGGAGCTGTTTTTT. This sequence encodes CAWRGQGNTGELFF.